This T cell receptor (beta chain) was identified in a study of long-term antiretroviral therapy in people with HIV. Overall study results and limits: In HIV, the repertoires covered a tighter span of CDR3 lengths than in controls. Neither ART adherence, viral resistance nor therapy changes were documented.

Regarding this clone: Its cognate antigen is unknown.

V was clipped by 5 bases and J by 2 bases, with 13 bases between them. Germline V gene data show CDR1 as SEHNR and CDR2 as FQNEAQ (reference sequence). The CDR3 extends over 14 amino acids. A v3.0 immunoSEQ assay was performed at survey level. Profiling relied on immunoSEQ multiplex PCR, and the TCRdb table lists in-frame clones only, not all of them. The table shows some 25,000 clones, with approximately 83% occurring only once. This TCR was sampled from a man aged 45-65 years with HIV. The sample consisted of unsorted PBMCs, taken 1.2 years after starting antiretroviral therapy. The chain has TRBV7-9 and TRBJ2-7; D gene unclear. CDR3 region: CASSTDPSTYEQYF. In nucleotides, the CDR3 is TGTGCCAGCAGCACAGACCCTAGTACCTACGAGCAGTACTTC.